This TCR beta chain was captured by sequencing in a study of CD8 T cells in Susac syndrome. Study-wide findings and caveats: The authors acknowledged that their TCR sequencing and HLA analysis involved a relatively small number of individuals.

Blood CD8+ and CD4+ T cells underwent high-throughput TCR beta sequencing. After extraction with the RNeasy kit, roughly 0.45 to 1 ug of the RNA was reverse transcribed using random hexamers. TCRdb analysed the immunoSEQ multiplex PCR reads with MiXCR anew, one entry per CDR3 protein. The table has under 150,000 distinct CDR3 sequences, roughly 94% seen once. With regard to this clonotype: Its specificity is not known.

V dropped 2 bases and J dropped 10 bases, with 21 bases sitting between them. The length of the CDR3 is 16 residues. The germline V gene encodes CDR1 SNHLY and CDR2 FYNNEI. The receptor comes from a human donor with multiple sclerosis. Source material: CD4+ T cells from PBMCs. This chain uses TRBV2 with TRBJ2-1; unclear D gene. CDR3 sequence (DNA): TGTGCCAGCAGTGAAAGAGTAGGATCTCGGTTACAGGAGCAGTTCTTC. This codes for CASSERVGSRLQEQFF. Full variable domain (remainder filled in from reference TRBV2 and TRBJ2-1): EPEVTQTPSHQVTQMGQEVILRCVPISNHLYFYWYRQILGQKVEFLVSFYNNEISEKSEIFDDQFSVERPDGSNFTLKIRSTKLEDSAMYFCASSERVGSRLQEQFFGPGTRLTVL.